In its sample, the clone carrying this TCR beta chain was seen a few times. Its target is unknown. The data belong to a study of naive and memory T cell subsets. Study-level points and caveats: A clonotype means one alpha or beta sequence, not an alpha/beta pair. Over 95% of naive TCR sequences appeared only once, unlike memory subsets. A few larger clonotypes appeared in naive repertoires, especially CD8, possibly memory cells re-expressing CD45RA. No ground truth validated the naive and memory repertoire findings.

An equimolar mix of two oligonucleotides served as the beta constant-region primer for TRBC1 and TRBC2. Four rounds of PCR amplified the ligated cDNA using nested alpha and beta constant-region primers plus SP2. An oligonucleotide with the SP2 primer and a 12-nucleotide UMI was ligated to the cDNA 3' end. TCRdb redid the calling of the UMI-ligation and nested PCR reads with MiXCR, one entry per CDR3 protein. The sample holds about 100,000 distinct CDR3 sequences, about 14% seen once. With 4 bases removed from V and 2 bases from J, the gap between germline ends came to 13 bases. The CDR3 covers 15 residues. Per germline, CDR1 SGHRS and CDR2 YFSETQ.

The chain carries TRBV5-1 and TRBJ1-3; tentative D call: TRBD1 (6 bases). Sequencing was performed on naive CD8+ T cells from blood. This receptor was taken from a human donor in good health. CDR3 DNA: TGCGCCAGCAGCCCCATTTGGGACACTGGAAACACCATATATTTT. Residues: CASSPIWDTGNTIYF.